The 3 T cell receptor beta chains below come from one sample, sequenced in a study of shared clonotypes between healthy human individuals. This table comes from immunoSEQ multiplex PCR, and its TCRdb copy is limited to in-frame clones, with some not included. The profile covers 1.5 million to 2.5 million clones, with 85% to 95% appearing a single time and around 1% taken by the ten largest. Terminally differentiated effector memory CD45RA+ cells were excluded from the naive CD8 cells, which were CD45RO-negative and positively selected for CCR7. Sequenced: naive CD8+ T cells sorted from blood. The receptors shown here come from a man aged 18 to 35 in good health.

The CDR3 region is CASSQDRAGISGEQYF. The CDR3 bases are TGTGCCAGCAGCCAAGACAGGGCAGGGATATCGGGCGAGCAGTACTTC. The J gene is TRBJ2-7, the V gene TRBV14; D might be TRBD1 (5 bases). This CDR3 is built from 16 residues. Germline CDR1 SGHDN, CDR2 FVKESK. The ends were cut back, 0 bases at V and 6 bases at J, with 18 bases in the middle.

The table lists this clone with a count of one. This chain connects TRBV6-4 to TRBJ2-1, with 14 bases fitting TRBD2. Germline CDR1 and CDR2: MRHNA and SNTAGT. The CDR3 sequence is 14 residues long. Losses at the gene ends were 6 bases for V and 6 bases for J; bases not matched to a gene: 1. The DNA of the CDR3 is TGTGCCAGCAGCGGACTAGCGGGAGGCAATGAGCAGTTCTTC. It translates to CASSGLAGGNEQFF.

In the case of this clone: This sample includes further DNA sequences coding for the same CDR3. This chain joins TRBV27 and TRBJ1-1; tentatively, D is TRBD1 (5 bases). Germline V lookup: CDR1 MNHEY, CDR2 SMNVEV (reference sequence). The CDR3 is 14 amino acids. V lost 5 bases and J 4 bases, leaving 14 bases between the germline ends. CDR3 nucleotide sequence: TGTGCCAGCAGTCTCCAGGGCGGCGGCACTGAAGCTTTCTTT. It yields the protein CASSLQGGGTEAFF.